This T cell receptor (beta chain) is drawn from a study of T-cell reconstitution after alpha-beta-depleted transplantation in children. The CDR3 runs 14 residues. The germline V gene encodes CDR1 LNHDA and CDR2 SQIVND (reference sequence). The junction had 9 bases not matched to a gene; V was cut back by 6 bases and J by 5 bases. A remark on this clonotype: The antigen is undetermined.

Using unique molecular identifiers, the investigators prepared the TCRbeta library. TCRdb re-analysed the PCR reads in MiXCR, keeping a single row per CDR3 protein. The repertoire holds roughly 400,000 distinct CDR3 sequences, with 43% as singletons. General observations from the study: At one year after transplant, newly produced T cells mostly accounted for T-cell counts and diversity.

This specimen consisted of PBMCs, obtained before TCRalphabeta/CD19-depleted stem cell transplant. This receptor was obtained from a girl aged 2-15 years with aplastic anemia, due to receive a stem cell transplant. The chain combines TRBV19 with TRBJ1-2; 7 bases are a match to TRBD1. CDR3: CASSRIGGEYGYTF. As DNA, the CDR3 is TGTGCCAGTAGCAGAATAGGGGGCGAATATGGCTACACCTTC.